This T cell receptor (beta chain) is from a study of CD8+ T cells in alopecia areata. It was cDNA, reverse transcribed from extracted RNA, that served as the sequencing template. Profiling relied on immunoSEQ multiplex PCR, and the TCRdb table lists in-frame clones only, not all of them. The table lists more than 150,000 clones, 59% of them singletons. Germline assignment: CDR1 LNHDA and CDR2 SQIVND (reference sequence). The CDR3 loop spans 12 amino acids. Trimming shortened V by 5 bases and J by 8 bases, and 12 bases separated the two germline ends. This TCR was recovered from a human donor with alopecia areata. The V gene is TRBV19, the J gene TRBJ1-2; D ambiguous. This specimen consisted of CD4+ T cells sorted from blood, obtained at week 0. The CDR3 region is CASSREASGYTF. DNA of the CDR3: TGTGCCAGTAGTCGTGAAGCGAGCGGCTACACCTTC.